The T cell receptor (beta chain) under discussion was sequenced for a study of early T cells in non-severe SARS-CoV-2 infection (dated by TCRdb to 2020 to 2022). At the level of the whole study: TCR sequencing used bulk RNA from unsorted whole blood, so alpha and beta chains could not be paired.

Library method: 5' RACE. TCRdb shows the sequencer as NextSeq 500. In the TCR library protocol, unique molecular identifiers were attached to individual cDNA molecules to correct for PCR bias and sequencing error. Both TCR alpha and beta chains were sequenced, and tight co-correlation was observed between alpha and beta sequence abundances in each sample. As for how the authors treated the data: Decombinator V4 was used to perform V gene, J gene and CDR3 annotation of TCR sequences. TCRs were defined as expanded if a significant change between any two time points was detected under a Poisson model with p below 0.0001. TCR abundances were normalised to the total number of TCRs sequenced per sample and expressed as counts per million. MAIT TCRs were defined by TRAV1-2 paired with TRAJ12, TRAJ20 or TRAJ33, and iNKT TCRs by TRAV10 paired with TRAJ18. VDJdb, accessed on 1 November 2021, was searched for TCRs annotated for CMV, EBV and SARS-CoV-2, and TCRs annotated for more than one antigen were excluded. Using fastp at Q25 and MiXCR, TCRdb reprocessed the public reads and kept productive beta chains. For every CDR3 protein sequence, its rows merge into one entry that carries the most common genes and DNA. The V and J calls follow TCRdb's processing rather than the paper's. This sample comprises 30,000 or so distinct CDR3 sequences, roughly 5% of them detected only once. In total, the top ten clones hold about a fifth of the sample.

Set within a cohort of healthcare workers in London, UK, this nested case-control study involved weekly PCR testing of nasopharyngeal swabs along with blood sampling. Healthcare workers were recruited during the week of the UK lockdown, between 23 and 31 March 2020, and followed weekly for up to roughly 16 weeks. Remarks on this clonotype: Its antigen is unknown. No much larger clone is present one base from it, and per-base qualities are unavailable.

Spanning cysteine to phenylalanine, the CDR3 consists of 13 amino acids. Just CDR3 DNA is preserved here, 39 bases in frame from base 1. Trimming removed 2 bases from V and 3 bases from J, leaving 7 bases between the germline ends. Summary of the overall study and its limitations: Matching against VDJdb was skewed toward anti-spike CD8 responses, likely underestimated virus-specific expansions, and missed private and CD4 specificities.

The sequence is built from TRBV12-3 or TRBV12-4 and TRBJ2-5; TRBD2 could be the D gene, as 6 bases match. The sequencing sample was made of whole blood. The source is an adult who was a healthcare worker with PCR-confirmed SARS-CoV-2 infection or an uninfected control (not recorded which). The CDR3 sequence is CASSLRGKETQYF. The nucleotide sequence is TGTGCCAGCAGTTTACGGGGGAAAGAGACCCAGTACTTC.